This T cell receptor (beta chain) was recovered during a study of metastatic and nonmetastatic thyroid tumors. All patients were untreated before thyroid surgery. MiXCR reprocessed the PCR reads for TCRdb. The repertoire holds approximately 5,000 clones, 37% seen once, with less than 20% in the top ten. This clonotype originated in a male donor with papillary thyroid cancer or a benign thyroid nodule (not recorded which). Some clones in this sample may be carry-over from other donors' samples. Sequencing used tumor tissue.

The CDR3 sequence: CASSTPLTGTAIRTGELFF. DNA of the CDR3: TGTGCCAGCAGCACTCCTTTAACCGGGACAGCGATACGCACCGGGGAGCTGTTTTTT. This rearrangement joins TRBV11-1 to TRBJ2-2; 7 bases line up with TRBD1. This CDR3 region has 19 residues. Germline V lookup: CDR1 SGHAT, CDR2 FQDESV (reference sequence). V lost 5 bases, J lost 4 bases, and 19 bases stayed unmatched.